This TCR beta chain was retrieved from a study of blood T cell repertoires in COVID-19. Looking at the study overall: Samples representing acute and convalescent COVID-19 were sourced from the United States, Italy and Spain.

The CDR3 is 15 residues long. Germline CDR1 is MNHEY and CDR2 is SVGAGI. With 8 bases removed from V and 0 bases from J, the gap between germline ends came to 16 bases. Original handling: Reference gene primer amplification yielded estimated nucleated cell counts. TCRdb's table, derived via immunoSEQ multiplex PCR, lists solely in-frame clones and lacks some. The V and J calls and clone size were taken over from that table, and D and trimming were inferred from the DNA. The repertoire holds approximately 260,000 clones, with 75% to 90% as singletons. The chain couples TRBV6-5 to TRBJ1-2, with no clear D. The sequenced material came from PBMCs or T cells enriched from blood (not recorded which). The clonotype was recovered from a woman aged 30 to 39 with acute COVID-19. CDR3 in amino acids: CASEEGGRANYGYTF. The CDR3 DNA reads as TGTGCCAGCGAAGAAGGAGGGCGGGCTAACTATGGCTACACCTTC.